A single sample gave rise to the 9 T cell receptor beta chains below, sequenced in a study of beta chain features in type 1 diabetes. Notes on the study in general: For Type 1 diabetes patients, all four CD4+ subsets carried TCRB CDR3s that were moderately but significantly shorter.

The study reverse transcribed the entire isolated RNA, so it sequenced expressed TCRB transcripts. This table comes from immunoSEQ multiplex PCR, and its TCRdb copy is limited to in-frame clones, with some not included. The repertoire holds 150,000 to 200,000 clones, with almost 65% as singletons. Their antigen targets remain unknown. The specimen was naive CD4+ T cells from blood. These receptors were collected from a man aged 30 to 45 with type 1 diabetes.

Here the CDR3 reads CSVEEKGLAPDTQYF. The CDR3 DNA sequence: TGCAGCGTTGAAGAGAAGGGACTAGCTCCAGATACGCAGTATTTT. This sequence joins TRBV29-1 and TRBJ2-3, with TRBD2 identical over 9 bases. V was clipped by 0 bases and J by 4 bases; unmatched bases: 5. The CDR3 is 15 residues long. Germline V gene lookup returns CDR1 SQVTM and CDR2 ANQGSEA.

This chain connects TRBV30 to TRBJ1-1; D is unresolved. The germline CDR1 and CDR2 sequences are GTSNPN and SVGIG (reference sequence). V lost 2 bases and J lost 3, with 7 bases in between. The CDR3 covers 12 residues. The CDR3 here is CAWSSAYTEAFF. The DNA of the CDR3 is TGTGCCTGGAGTAGTGCGTACACTGAAGCTTTCTTT. Looking up the rest from reference TRBV30 and TRBJ1-1 gives the full variable domain: SQTIHQWPATLVQPVGSPLSLECTVEGTSNPNLYWYRQAAGRGLQLLFYSVGIGQISSEVPQNLSASRPQDRQFILSSKKLLLSDSGFYLCAWSSAYTEAFFGQGTRLTVV.

The chain is built from TRBV5-1 and TRBJ1-1; 8 nucleotides line up with TRBD1. The CDR3 loop spans 15 amino acids. Germline CDR1 SGHRS, CDR2 YFSETQ. Trimming removed 4 bases from V and 1 base from J; junction bases left unmatched: 6. The CDR3 spells CASSIRTGPNTEAFF. CDR3 bases: TGCGCCAGCAGCATAAGGACAGGGCCGAACACTGAAGCTTTCTTT.

A remark on this clone: The sample holds other DNA sequences that translate to the same CDR3. This sequence joins TRBV4-1 and TRBJ2-5; D not certain. Germline loops: CDR1 MGHRA, CDR2 YSYEKL. V gave up 1 base and J gave up 4 bases, with 7 bases separating them. The CDR3 is 13 amino acids. CDR3 amino acids: CASSQGRLETQYF. The CDR3 DNA follows: TGCGCCAGCAGCCAAGGACGATTAGAGACCCAGTACTTC.

The chain uses TRBV7-9 and TRBJ2-2; D is perhaps TRBD1 (6 bases). This CDR3 is built from 14 residues. Trimming cost V 0 bases and J 5 bases, with 7 bases left between them. The germline V gene encodes CDR1 SEHNR and CDR2 FQNEAQ (reference sequence). The CDR3 protein is CASSLAGQTGELFF. The DNA of the CDR3 is TGTGCCAGCAGCTTAGCGGGACAAACCGGGGAGCTGTTTTTT.

This chain uses TRBV9 with TRBJ2-1; D is undetermined. This CDR3 comprises 13 residues. V was pared by 2 bases and J by 8 bases, with 11 bases between. Germline-derived CDR1 and CDR2 are SGDLS and YYNGEE. The CDR3 is CASSVRSVDEQFF. Written as DNA, the CDR3 is TGTGCCAGCAGCGTCCGTAGTGTCGATGAGCAGTTCTTC.

The V gene is TRBV28, the J gene TRBJ2-1, with D perhaps given as TRBD1 or TRBD2 (5 bases each). CDR1 is MDHEN, CDR2 SYDVKM, per germline. The CDR3 has 12 residues. Trimming cost V 6 bases and J 9 bases, with 12 bases left between them. CDR3 nucleotide sequence: TGTGCCAGCAGACGTAGTGGGGGTGAGCAGTTCTTC. Translation gives CASRRSGGEQFF.

A few counts support this clone. This sequence joins TRBV20-1 and TRBJ1-1; D remains unclear. The CDR3 has 11 amino acids. The germline V gene has CDR1 DFQATT and CDR2 SNEGSKA (reference sequence). V dropped 3 bases and J dropped 1 base, with 3 bases sitting between them. CDR3 sequence reads: CSASGNTEAFF. The CDR3 DNA reads TGCAGTGCTAGCGGGAACACTGAAGCTTTCTTT.

In its sample, this clone was seen a few times. The rearrangement uses TRBV10-3 and TRBJ2-3; no firm D call. V was clipped by 2 bases and J by 6 bases, with 12 bases between them. The CDR3 sequence is 14 residues long. CDR1 and CDR2 (germline): ENHRY, SYGVKD. The CDR3 here is CAISEVSQGDTQYF. Written as DNA, the CDR3 is TGTGCCATCAGTGAGGTATCCCAAGGGGATACGCAGTATTTT.